The clone carrying this T cell receptor (beta chain) appeared a few times. The antigen is undetermined. These data are taken from a study of CD8+ T cells in alopecia areata. On the study more broadly: For the treated group, dosing was oral tofacitinib at 5 to 10 mg twice daily.

Sample treatment: oral pan-JAK inhibitor, 5-10 mg twice daily. Findings and limits, study-wide: Tofacitinib delivered significant drops in scalp clonality and in expanded CD8+ clones among the top 100.

The CDR3 sequence is 13 residues long. V shed 0 bases and J shed 4 bases, with 10 bases lying between them. The germline gives CDR1 GTSNPN, CDR2 SVGIG (reference sequence). After isolation, RNA underwent reverse transcription to generate cDNA as the sequencing template. The protocol was immunoSEQ multiplex PCR, while the TCRdb copy is restricted to in-frame clones and leaves out a portion. The sample lists roughly 60,000 clones, around 42% occurring once. The V gene is TRBV30, the J gene TRBJ2-7; D gene unclear. The receptor comes from a human donor with alopecia areata. This specimen consisted of CD8+ T cells sorted from blood, obtained at approximately week 39, from a patient treated with tofacitinib. The CDR3 here is CAWSVLPAYEQYF. In nucleotides, the CDR3 is TGTGCCTGGAGTGTACTCCCAGCGTACGAGCAGTACTTC. The full variable domain, in which reference TRBV30 and TRBJ2-7 provide the parts outside the CDR3, is SQTIHQWPATLVQPVGSPLSLECTVEGTSNPNLYWYRQAAGRGLQLLFYSVGIGQISSEVPQNLSASRPQDRQFILSSKKLLLSDSGFYLCAWSVLPAYEQYFGPGTRLTVT.